This entry lists 22 T cell receptor beta chains sequenced from one sample in a study of molecular identifiers for immune sequencing clone quantification. TCRdb reprocessed the PCR reads via MiXCR and lists one record per CDR3 protein. The table lists approximately 550,000 distinct CDR3 sequences, about a fifth of them singletons. Input material: naive CD8+ T cells from blood, with Jurkat cell RNA spiked in. The sample's subset: FACS-sorted CD8+CD4-CCR7+CD45RA+ naive T cells. These receptors were obtained from a human donor in good health. Some libraries in this study had Jurkat cell RNA spiked in.

Remarks on this clonotype: A read error is possible here, since a much larger clone lies one base away. The chain recombines TRBV6-5 with TRBJ2-7; D gene unclear. The CDR3 totals 16 residues. CDR1 and CDR2 from the germline V gene are MNHEY and SVGAGI. V was trimmed by 0 bases and J by 2 bases, leaving 14 bases between them. CDR3 loop: CASSYSSTGVAYEQYF. CDR3 in DNA: TGTGCCAGCAGTTACTCGTCTACTGGGGTGGCCTACGAGCAGTACTTC.

V and J are TRBV4-2 and TRBJ2-1; 7 bases line up with TRBD2. CDR1 is LGHNA and CDR2 is YNFKEQ in the germline V gene. The ends lost 0 bases at V and 4 bases at J; junction bases unmatched: 6. There are 16 residues in the CDR3. In DNA form, the CDR3 reads TGTGCCAGCAGCCAAGAAGGTGCGGGAGAGTACAATGAGCAGTTCTTC. This encodes CASSQEGAGEYNEQFF.

Note on this clonotype: At one end, the junction sequence differs from germline, possibly due to a read error. V and J are TRBV11-3 and TRBJ2-1; D might be TRBD1 (6 bases). Looked up from germline, CDR1 is SGHNT and CDR2 is YENEEA. There are 13 residues in the CDR3. CDR3 region: CASSLGDTNELFF. CDR3 coding DNA: TGTGCCAGCAGCTTAGGGGACACGAATGAGCTGTTCTTC.

The V call is TRBV3-1, the J call TRBJ2-7; TRBD1 is a possible D gene (6 bases). V lost 2 bases and J lost 3, with 17 bases in between. The CDR3 has 16 residues. CDR1 and CDR2 from the germline V gene are LGHDT and YNNKEL (reference sequence). CDR3 residues: CASSQHLGGVGYEQYF. The CDR3 nucleotides are TGTGCCAGCAGCCAACACCTAGGGGGTGTGGGCTACGAGCAGTACTTC.

The chain couples TRBV6-2 or TRBV6-3 to TRBJ2-1, with 11 bases fitting TRBD2. Losses at the gene ends were 6 bases for V and 5 bases for J; bases not matched to a gene: 3. The germline V gene has CDR1 MNHEY and CDR2 SVGEGT. The CDR3 runs to 14 residues. The CDR3 coding sequence is TGTGCCAGCAGGCTTAGCGGGAGGGACAATGAGCAGTTCTTC. It translates to CASRLSGRDNEQFF.

The V gene is TRBV7-6, the J gene TRBJ2-7; tentative D call: TRBD1 (6 bases). Trimming stripped 6 bases from V and 3 bases from J, with 15 bases between. Germline V lookup: CDR1 SGHVS, CDR2 FNYEAQ. CDR3 length: 14 amino acids. Here the CDR3 DNA reads TGTGCCAGCAGTTTATATATGGACAGCTACGAGCAGTACTTC. It codes for CASSLYMDSYEQYF.

This clonotype was found a few times. The chain joins TRBV4-1 to TRBJ1-5; D is ambiguous. The CDR3 extends over 14 amino acids. CDR1 MGHRA and CDR2 YSYEKL come from the germline V gene. The germline V and J ends were trimmed by 5 bases and 1 base, with 9 bases remaining between them. CDR3 region: CASSRVGSNQPQHF. As DNA, the CDR3 is TGCGCCAGCAGCAGGGTTGGAAGCAATCAGCCCCAGCATTTT.

This clonotype was counted a few times. The chain links TRBV11-2 to TRBJ1-2; 7 bases match TRBD1. The germline V gene has CDR1 SGHAT and CDR2 FQNNGV. The CDR3 has 16 residues. The V segment lost 5 bases and the J segment 0 bases; nucleotides outside the gene matches: 9. CDR3 nucleotide sequence: TGTGCCAGCAGCATGGGACAGAGGGAAGCTAACTATGGCTACACCTTC. It codes for CASSMGQREANYGYTF. The full variable domain, in which reference TRBV11-2 and TRBJ1-2 provide the parts outside the CDR3, is EAGVAQSPRYKIIEKRQSVAFWCNPISGHATLYWYQQILGQGPKLLIQFQNNGVVDDSQLPKDRFSAERLKGVDSTLKIQPAKLEDSAVYLCASSMGQREANYGYTFGSGTRLTVV.

This clonotype has just a few counts. V is TRBV5-4 and J is TRBJ2-3; 12 positions match TRBD2. The CDR3 is 15 amino acids. Germline lookup yields CDR1 SGHNT and CDR2 YYREEE (reference sequence). V trimming: 9 bases; J trimming: 2 bases; junction bases outside the gene matches: 7. The CDR3 coding sequence is TGTGCCACCTTACTAGCGGGGGGACTCACAGATACGCAGTATTTT. This gives the protein CATLLAGGLTDTQYF.

This clonotype has a count of ten or more. An end of the junction differs from the germline gene, which may be a read error. The gene calls are TRBV5-1 and TRBJ2-7; the match to TRBD2 covers 7 bases. CDR3 length equals 14 residues. Germline values: CDR1 SGHRS, CDR2 YFSETQ. CDR3 amino acids: CASSSSGDRVRAFF. CDR3 nucleotides: TGCGCCAGCAGCTCTAGCGGAGACAGAGTACGAGCATTTTTC.

This clonotype was observed a few times. This chain connects TRBV20-1 to TRBJ2-1; possibly TRBD1 for D (5 bases). Trimming removed 0 bases at V and 6 bases at J, with 12 bases between. Germline CDR1 is DFQATT and CDR2 is SNEGSKA (reference sequence). This CDR3 has 14 residues. The CDR3 DNA reads as TGCAGTGCTAGAGATATGGGGCCGGGCAATGAGCAGTTCTTC. Residues: CSARDMGPGNEQFF.

The genes are TRBV30 and TRBJ2-7; D possibly corresponds to TRBD2 (5 bases). Looked up from germline, CDR1 is GTSNPN and CDR2 is SVGIG (reference sequence). This CDR3 comprises 11 residues. V lost 5 bases and J lost 3, with 8 bases in between. Written as DNA, the CDR3 is TGTGCCTGGCAAGAGGGCTACGAGCAGTACTTC. It specifies CAWQEGYEQYF.

To note about this clonotype: Possible read error: a much larger clone is one base away. This rearrangement joins TRBV28 to TRBJ1-1; no firm D call. This CDR3 is built from 13 residues. Trimming took 7 bases from V and 1 from J, leaving 10 bases between them. Germline V lookup: CDR1 MDHEN, CDR2 SYDVKM. As DNA, the CDR3 is TGTGCCAGCACCCCAGTTCCGAACACTGAAGCTTTCTTT. This gives the protein CASTPVPNTEAFF.

This clonotype was recorded many times. The V call is TRBV6-1, the J call TRBJ2-4; D is perhaps TRBD1 (6 bases). Germline V gene lookup returns CDR1 MNHNS and CDR2 SASEGT. V was trimmed by 2 bases and J by 8 bases, leaving 10 bases between them. This CDR3 has 13 residues. The CDR3: CASSELGADIQYF. As DNA, the CDR3 is TGTGCCAGCAGTGAACTGGGGGCTGACATTCAGTACTTC.

V is TRBV20-1 and J is TRBJ2-7, with D possibly matching TRBD2 (5 bases). The V end was cut by 0 bases, the J end by 1 base, with 13 bases between. This CDR3 has 15 residues. Germline CDR1 reads DFQATT; CDR2 reads SNEGSKA (reference sequence). Written as DNA, the CDR3 is TGCAGTGCTAGAGATTTAGGGAGCGATTCCTACGAGCAGTACTTC. As protein: CSARDLGSDSYEQYF.

This clonotype appeared a few times. This sequence joins TRBV12-3 or TRBV12-4 and TRBJ1-6; no clear D gene. Trimming pared 6 bases from V and 7 bases from J, leaving 13 bases between. The CDR3 sequence is 14 residues long. This CDR3 reads CASSTAGLNSPLHF. CDR3 DNA: TGTGCCAGCAGCACCGCAGGCTTAAATTCACCCCTCCACTTT.

In its sample, this clonotype was seen many times. This chain uses TRBV27 with TRBJ2-7; D is ambiguous. Between the trimmed V and J ends, which lost 8 bases and 1 base, there was a span of 15 bases. The CDR3 totals 14 residues. CDR1 and CDR2 (germline): MNHEY, SMNVEV (reference sequence). CDR3: CASHTGGPSYEQYF. As DNA, the CDR3 is TGTGCCAGCCACACTGGCGGTCCGTCCTACGAGCAGTACTTC.

This clonotype has ten or more counts. The V call is TRBV3-1, the J call TRBJ2-3; no definite D call. This CDR3 has 18 amino acids. The V end was cut by 0 bases, the J end by 2 bases, with 18 bases between. Germline V gene data show CDR1 as LGHDT and CDR2 as YNNKEL (reference sequence). CDR3 residues: CASSQDISGSPDTDTQYF. Here the CDR3 DNA reads TGTGCCAGCAGCCAAGATATTTCTGGAAGCCCTGACACAGATACGCAGTATTTT.

The genes are TRBV10-3 and TRBJ2-1, with D perhaps matching TRBD2 (6 bases). Per germline, CDR1 ENHRY and CDR2 SYGVKD. Trimming shortened V by 1 base and J by 1 base, and 8 bases separated the two germline ends. The CDR3 covers 15 residues. CDR3 protein: CAISELGGSYNEQFF. CDR3 nucleotides: TGTGCCATCAGTGAGTTGGGGGGTTCCTACAATGAGCAGTTCTTC.

The sample holds many counts of this clonotype. The J gene is TRBJ2-7, the V gene TRBV20-1; D is possibly TRBD1 (5 bases). The CDR3 sequence is 16 residues long. CDR1 DFQATT and CDR2 SNEGSKA come from the germline V gene (reference sequence). The V end lost 0 bases, the J end lost 4 bases, and 19 bases lay between the germline ends. The CDR3 sequence is CSAREMLRGPSYEQYF. The DNA of the CDR3 is TGCAGTGCTAGAGAGATGCTAAGGGGCCCCTCGTACGAGCAGTACTTC.

Only a few counts were recorded for this clonotype. The genes are TRBV27 and TRBJ1-5; no firm D call. The V end was cut by 4 bases, the J end by 7 bases, with 11 bases between. The CDR3 runs to 13 residues. Germline-derived CDR1 and CDR2 are MNHEY and SMNVEV (reference sequence). CDR3: CASSSGREQPQHF. In nucleotides, the CDR3 is TGTGCCAGCAGTTCAGGACGTGAACAGCCCCAGCATTTT.

This clonotype occurred a few times. CDR3 DNA sequence: TGTGCCAGCAGATCCGGGACTAGCAGAGGGGGAGATACGCAGTATTTT. It codes for CASRSGTSRGGDTQYF. This chain connects TRBV2 to TRBJ2-3; 9 bases agree with TRBD2. Per the germline V gene, CDR1 is SNHLY and CDR2 is FYNNEI. The CDR3 length is 16 residues. Trimming removed 6 bases from V and 5 bases from J; junction bases left unmatched: 12. The variable domain in full, with the rest retrieved from reference TRBV2 and TRBJ2-3, is EPEVTQTPSHQVTQMGQEVILRCVPISNHLYFYWYRQILGQKVEFLVSFYNNEISEKSEIFDDQFSVERPDGSNFTLKIRSTKLEDSAMYFCASRSGTSRGGDTQYFGPGTRLTVL.